This is a list of T cell receptor beta chains from one sample in a study of shared clonotypes between healthy human individuals. The method was immunoSEQ multiplex PCR; TCRdb's version includes in-frame clones alone and lacks a portion of them. The table shows 1.6 million or so clones, with 97% to 99% occurring only once. Sequenced input: naive CD4+ T cells sorted from blood. The receptors come from a man aged 25-45 years in good health. Each CDR3 is given without its conserved first and last residue. Each record gives: J gene, V gene, CDR3 protein.

>TRBJ1-1|TRBV5-4
ASSSTRNTEAF
>TRBJ2-7|TRBV4-1
ASSQVYASYEQY
>TRBJ1-3|TRBV19
ASSRDSYSGNTIY
>TRBJ2-1|TRBV14
ASSQDRSGTLYNEQF
>TRBJ2-7|TRBV18
ASSPPGGNEQY
>TRBJ2-7|TRBV6-1
ASSLGTGFYEQY
>TRBJ1-3|TRBV15
ATSRDPRGVGNTIY
>TRBJ2-7|TRBV5-6
ASSRQGLPY
>TRBJ2-5|TRBV29-1
SARRDQETQY
>TRBJ1-1|TRBV5-1
ASSLVGWGTEAF
>TRBJ2-1|TRBV28
ASRTGRNEQF
>TRBJ2-3|TRBV10-3
AISAVGSTDTQY
>TRBJ1-1|TRBV19
ASSISSANTEAF
>TRBJ2-2|TRBV5-6
ASSLVPGELF
>TRBJ1-2|TRBV7-3
ASSLRAVGGYT
>TRBJ2-7|TRBV28
ASSSHEQY
>TRBJ2-1|TRBV20-1
SATFGLEQF
>TRBJ2-1|TRBV11-2
ASSLRSGSSYNEQF
>TRBJ2-1|TRBV27
ASSLRLAGGSSYNEQF
>TRBJ2-1|TRBV27
ASRIAGTGYNEQF
>TRBJ2-7|TRBV4-2
ASSQDSVLAGAPYEQY
>TRBJ2-7|TRBV2
ASRRTSGAYEQY
>TRBJ2-1|TRBV7-2
ASSLASGTFGDEQF
>TRBJ2-1|TRBV12-2
ASRLDMGLAGSNPLYEQF
>TRBJ1-1|TRBV5-1
ASSLAGVDTEAF
>TRBJ2-3|TRBV6-5
ASSIGLSTDTQY
>TRBJ1-1|TRBV19
ASRLGQGLREAF
>TRBJ1-5|TRBV11-2
ASSFRGEQPQH
>TRBJ1-2|TRBV5-1
ASSLTRDDRGRNYGYT
>TRBJ2-7|TRBV11-3
ASSLGGKAYEQY
>TRBJ2-7|TRBV19
ASSTLELWSEQY
>TRBJ2-1|TRBV27
ASSLRQGLGIYGEQF
>TRBJ2-7|TRBV19
ASSIGQGVGNEQY
>TRBJ1-2|TRBV21-1
ASSKGVSGQGAPRKFNYGYT
>TRBJ1-1|TRBV25-1
ASSDLKWEAF
>TRBJ1-5|TRBV19
ASWNDRPNQPQH
>TRBJ2-1|TRBV2
ASSEQLAGSGEQF
>TRBJ2-3|TRBV11-3
ASSIAHSSSTDTQY
>TRBJ2-3|TRBV30
AWSRTLAGITDTQY
>TRBJ2-5|TRBV7-3
ASTLTQGTKETQY
>TRBJ2-7|TRBV30
AWARLGEQY
>TRBJ2-7|TRBV5-6
ASTNAGGNEYEQY
>TRBJ2-7|TRBV13
ASSRTAQAPYEQY
>TRBJ1-2|TRBV6-6
ASSYSNQGGGYT